Following are 2 T cell receptor beta chains from one sample sequenced in a study of blood T cell repertoires in COVID-19. Measured with immunoSEQ multiplex PCR; TCRdb has only the in-frame clones, and not every one. This sample has 200,000 to 300,000 clones; 75% to 90% occur once, and the top ten carry just over 7%. Sample: peripheral blood. The receptors here all came from a man between 60 and 75 years old who had recovered from COVID-19.

The rearrangement uses TRBV4-1 and TRBJ2-1; TRBD2 might be the D (5 bases). The V end was cut by 0 bases, the J end by 8 bases, with 8 bases between. Germline CDR1 is MGHRA and CDR2 is YSYEKL. CDR3 length: 13 residues. The DNA of the CDR3 is TGCGCCAGCAGCCAAGATGAGGGAGATGAGCAGTTCTTC. It yields the protein CASSQDEGDEQFF.

This chain joins TRBV28 and TRBJ2-5; tentative D call: TRBD1 (6 bases). This CDR3 spans 12 amino acids. Germline values: CDR1 MDHEN, CDR2 SYDVKM. V lost 2 bases and J 7 bases, leaving 8 bases between the germline ends. CDR3 DNA sequence: TGTGCCAGCAGTTTAAGGGGGTGGACCCAGTACTTC. Translating gives CASSLRGWTQYF.